Shown below are 5 T cell receptor beta chains from a single sample sequenced in a study of neoadjuvant anti-PD-1 for oral cavity cancer. The data were produced by immunoSEQ multiplex PCR, yet TCRdb's version contains in-frame clones alone and is incomplete. The data contain about 14,000 clones, approximately 70% of them singletons. This specimen consisted of PBMCs, obtained before nivolumab (anti-PD-1) treatment. The receptors were sampled from a person between 40 and 79 years old with oral cavity squamous cell carcinoma.

This clone turned up a few times. V is TRBV11-1 and J is TRBJ1-1; D gene uncertain. The CDR3 runs 13 residues. Trimming took off 1 base at V and 2 bases at J, with 5 bases between the two ends. Germline V gives CDR1 SGHAT, CDR2 FQDESV (reference sequence). The CDR3 protein is CASSLVGNTEAFF. CDR3 coding DNA: TGTGCCAGCAGCTTAGTCGGTAACACTGAAGCTTTCTTT.

The CDR3 protein is CASSPFAGGQPQHF. As DNA, the CDR3 is TGTGCCAGCAGTCCCTTTGCGGGGGGGCAGCCCCAGCATTTT. This chain connects TRBV28 to TRBJ1-5; tentatively, D is TRBD1 (5 bases). Germline V CDR1 and CDR2: MDHEN, SYDVKM. Trimming took 5 bases from V and 7 from J, leaving 15 bases between them. The CDR3 extends over 14 amino acids.

The chain links TRBV6-1 to TRBJ1-2, with 7 bases lining up with TRBD1. Unmatched junction bases numbered 8, after V lost 5 bases and J lost 8 bases. Germline V gene sequence: CDR1 MNHNS, CDR2 SASEGT. The CDR3 has 13 amino acids. The CDR3 coding sequence is TGTGCCAGCAGTTTAACAGGGGTCGAAGGCTACACCTTC. Translating gives CASSLTGVEGYTF.

V is TRBV7-3 and J is TRBJ2-6; D unresolved. This CDR3 is built from 16 residues. V lost 5 bases to trimming and J lost 0 bases, with 11 bases between them. CDR1 and CDR2 (germline): SGHTA, FQGTGA. The CDR3 coding sequence is TGTGCCAGCAGCCCGCCTGGTGGCTCTGGGGCCAACGTCCTGACTTTC. Protein: CASSPPGGSGANVLTF.

The rearrangement links TRBV5-4 to TRBJ2-2; maybe TRBD1 (6 bases). CDR1 SGHNT and CDR2 YYREEE come from the germline V gene (reference sequence). CDR3 length: 11 residues. The V gene lost 10 bases and the J gene lost 4 bases, with 8 bases spanning the gap. CDR3: CAEGVTGELFF. The CDR3, as DNA: TGTGCCGAGGGGGTCACCGGGGAGCTGTTTTTT.